A single sample is the source of the 8 T cell receptor beta chains below, sequenced in a study of T cell repertoires in cytomegalovirus infection. For these TCRs, the target antigens are not known. TCRdb fed the reads into MiXCR, producing one record per CDR3 protein. The sample has fewer than 950,000 distinct CDR3 sequences; 30% to 35% are singletons. The specimen was cultured CD8+ T cells from PBMCs, collected from culture after CMV antigen stimulation. These receptor sequences come from a human donor in good health (CMV status not recorded). Some clones in this sample may be carry-over from other donors' samples.

The sample holds a few counts of this clonotype. The chain recombines TRBV20-1 with TRBJ2-1, with TRBD2 matching 12 bases. The CDR3 has 16 residues. The junction had 5 bases not matched to a gene; V was cut back by 0 bases and J by 5 bases. The germline V gene encodes CDR1 DFQATT and CDR2 SNEGSKA (reference sequence). The CDR3: CSARELAGGPHNEQFF. The DNA for the CDR3 is TGCAGTGCTAGAGAACTAGCGGGGGGCCCCCACAATGAGCAGTTCTTC.

The rearrangement links TRBV27 to TRBJ1-5; no firm D call. Trimming pared 5 bases from V and 3 bases from J, leaving 11 bases between. Germline CDR1 is MNHEY and CDR2 is SMNVEV (reference sequence). The CDR3 covers 14 residues. The CDR3 here is CASSPAGVNQPQHF. CDR3 in DNA: TGTGCCAGCAGTCCTGCAGGAGTCAATCAGCCCCAGCATTTT.

This sequence joins TRBV6-5 and TRBJ2-5; 10 bases map to TRBD2. With 5 bases clipped from V and 5 bases from J, the junction kept 11 bases outside the gene matches. Germline CDR1 is MNHEY and CDR2 is SVGAGI. This CDR3 has 16 amino acids. The CDR3 DNA sequence: TGTGCCAGCAGTCCGCCGGGAGCGGGGGGGCCGGAGACCCAGTACTTC. Translating gives CASSPPGAGGPETQYF.

V usage is TRBV6-1 and J usage is TRBJ2-1; tentative D call: TRBD2 (7 bases). Trimming removed 5 bases from V and 12 bases from J, with 20 bases in between. CDR3 length: 14 amino acids. Germline assignment: CDR1 MNHNS and CDR2 SASEGT. In DNA form, the CDR3 reads TGTGCCAGCAGTTATCAAGGGGAGGGGGAGCGGCAGTTCTTC. Translating gives CASSYQGEGERQFF.

Concerning this clonotype itself: This may come from a read error, since a much larger clone is one base off. The rearrangement uses TRBV7-6 and TRBJ1-1; no definite D call. The germline V gene has CDR1 SGHVS and CDR2 FNYEAQ. The CDR3 has 15 amino acids. This chain's CDR3 is CANSQDVVWNTEAFF. The CDR3 DNA reads TGTGCCAACAGCCAAGATGTTGTATGGAACACTGAAGCTTTCTTT.

This clonotype was counted a few times. The chain combines TRBV28 with TRBJ1-2; a weak D match, TRBD1 (5 bases). The CDR3 totals 17 residues. V gave up 3 bases and J gave up 4 bases, with 21 bases separating them. The V gene's germline CDR1 is MDHEN and CDR2 SYDVKM. CDR3 protein: CASSFGSAGPLPYGYTF. As DNA, the CDR3 is TGTGCCAGCAGTTTTGGGTCGGCGGGACCCTTGCCCTATGGCTACACCTTC.

This sequence joins TRBV7-8 and TRBJ1-5; 9 bases fit TRBD1. The CDR3 contains 14 residues. J gave up 7 bases and V 5 bases, and 6 bases lay outside the gene matches. Per germline, CDR1 SGHVS and CDR2 FQNEAQ. The CDR3 DNA is TGTGCCAGCAGCATTGGGACAGGGAGACAGCCCCAGCATTTT. Amino acids: CASSIGTGRQPQHF.

This clonotype has a handful of counts. The genes are TRBV5-1 and TRBJ2-3; D might be TRBD1 (5 bases). V lost 6 bases to trimming and J lost 2 bases, with 10 bases between them. Germline CDR1 is SGHRS and CDR2 is YFSETQ. The CDR3 consists of 13 residues. The CDR3 sequence: CASTAGFTDTQYF. CDR3 nucleotides: TGCGCCAGCACGGCAGGGTTCACAGATACGCAGTATTTT.